This paragraph covers one T cell receptor beta chain sequence. Its specificity is unknown. As the template, RNA transcripts were used to amplify TCR beta CDR3 regions. An opening RT-PCR round employed HTBI primers and preceded a second-round multiplex PCR. TCRdb recomputed calls from the multiplex PCR reads with MiXCR, one row per CDR3 protein. The sample consists of about 740,000 distinct CDR3 sequences, around 40% of them appearing once. The CDR3 has 15 residues. After removal of 5 bases from V and 8 bases from J, the junction contained 14 bases not matched to a gene. Germline V gives CDR1 SEHNR, CDR2 FQNEAQ (reference sequence). The source of the sample is a study of Graves' ophthalmopathy and Graves' hyperthyroidism. About the research overall: The blood sample was drawn at first diagnosis and before any treatment. Whole-study results and caveats: A model built from 13 signatures distinguished ophthalmopathy from stable hyperthyroidism with approximately 89% sensitivity and about 80% specificity. Blood contained most expanded thyroid clonotypes exceeding 0.001 frequency. For predicting ophthalmopathy progression, the model had 70.59% sensitivity and nearly 75% specificity.

The V gene is TRBV7-9, the J gene TRBJ1-1; 7 positions match TRBD1. The receptor was derived from an adult man with Graves' ophthalmopathy. What was sequenced was peripheral blood. CDR3 sequence: CASSPYWGDSAEAFF. For the CDR3, the DNA is TGTGCCAGCAGCCCCTATTGGGGGGACAGCGCCGAAGCTTTCTTT.